This entry describes one T cell receptor beta chain. The sample belongs to a study of blood T cell repertoires in COVID-19. Study information: The origin of the acute and convalescent COVID-19 samples was the United States, Italy and Spain. In each case, the material was cDNA or gDNA derived from T cells, B-cell-depleted T cells, or PBMCs.

In the source study's methods: Amplifying reference gene primers gave estimates of nucleated cell counts. Sequencing used immunoSEQ multiplex PCR; TCRdb keeps in-frame clones, though not all of them. V, J and clone size derive from that table, while D and trimming were established from the DNA sequence. The table lists 250,000 to 350,000 clones, around 82% of them singletons, with 15% to 19% in the top ten. During active infection, Seattle patients enrolled and were then monitored through disease. The receptor's source is a person aged 65 to 85 with COVID-19, enrolled during active disease. Material: peripheral blood.

The CDR3 DNA sequence: TGTGCCAGCTCACCATCAGGGGGCACCTATGGCTACACCTTC. Residues: CASSPSGGTYGYTF. V is TRBV18 and J is TRBJ1-2; 8 nucleotides align to TRBD1. V shed 2 bases and J 4 bases; nucleotides not matched to a gene: 3. Germline assignment: CDR1 KGHSH and CDR2 LQKENI. This CDR3 comprises 14 residues.